This section outlines one TCR beta chain sequence together with its context. Its binding antigen is unknown. Qualities for individual bases were not recorded, and no much larger clone is one base off. The sample belongs to a study of OX40 agonist ivuxolimab in advanced cancers. With respect to the entire study: Ivuxolimab was a fully human IgG2 agonistic monoclonal antibody targeting the costimulatory receptor OX40 (CD134). In the dose-escalation cohort, around 80% of patients were male, and the mean age was roughly 60 years with a range of roughly 23 to 79. Intravenous ivuxolimab was administered to patients every 2 weeks at six dose levels: 0.01, 0.1, 0.3, 1.5, 3 and 10 mg/kg. Among the roughly 50 dose-escalation patients, approximately 20 had hepatocellular carcinoma, 15 or so melanoma, 9 renal cell carcinoma and 9 head and neck cancer. Patients were allowed to have had prior anti-PD-1, anti-PD-L1 or anti-CTLA-4 therapy, and approximately 40% of the dose-escalation patients had been treated with checkpoint inhibitors. The paper describes the monotherapy dose-escalation part (N of about 57 patients) of the phase I trial of ivuxolimab. Partial responses occurred in three dose-escalation patients, of whom one had hepatocellular carcinoma and two had cutaneous melanoma. The point of sequencing TCRbeta in the periphery was to test whether ivuxolimab changed TCR sequence diversity and drove clonal T-cell expansion. Paper-wide results and their limitations: In partial responders in the 0.1-3.0 mg/kg groups, normalized peripheral clonal expansion was found to be among the lowest, especially among CD8+ T cells. Which antigens the clonally expanded peripheral T cells were specific for was not determined. On average, CD8+ T cells showed more expanded clones than CD4+ T cells after ivuxolimab. At doses of 0.1 to 3.0 mg/kg, clonal expansion of both CD4+ and CD8+ T cells in blood was seen between baseline and week 6. Low levels of normalized T-cell clonal expansion were also shown by some nonresponding patients.

As encoded in the germline V gene, CDR1 is LGHNA while CDR2 is YSLEER. The junction carries 12 bases between V and J, which are trimmed by 0 bases and 0 bases respectively. The CDR3 covers 17 residues, taking in both the cysteine and the phenylalanine. The only DNA kept is the CDR3, 51 bases in frame from the first base. Genomic DNA was extracted from sorted cells for sequencing of the TCRbeta CDR3 region. TCRbeta CDR3 regions were sequenced using the immunoSEQ Assay. TCRdb obtained this table from immuneACCESS and retained in-frame rearrangements with V and J assigned. These tables miss some clones; where compared with another copy, unresolved V genes account for less than half of the shortfall, and the remainder is unexplained. The sample includes under 65,000 clones, with 85% observed a single time. The leading ten clones occupy just over 20% of the sample. Patients with autoimmune disease history or receiving systemic immunosuppression were excluded from the trial. In every dose cohort, peripheral blood was drawn for TCR sequencing at baseline, cycle 4 day 1, and cycle 7 day 1. The samples were taken from a phase I, first-in-human, multicenter, open-label dose-escalation trial of ivuxolimab. The trial enrolled adults with locally advanced or metastatic head and neck squamous cell, hepatocellular, melanoma or renal cell carcinoma. Before TCR sequencing, CD4+ T cells and CD8+ T cells from peripheral blood were sorted into separate populations.

The sample here was CD4+ or CD8+ T cells sorted from blood, taken in a trial of the OX40 agonist ivuxolimab. The sequence was collected from an adult with an advanced solid tumor such as melanoma, head and neck, liver or kidney cancer. Recombination connected TRBV4-3 to TRBJ2-1, and the D gene may be TRBD2, 5 bases matching. The CDR3 has the sequence CASSQEGSGSSYNEQFF. Read as DNA, the sequence is TGCGCCAGCAGCCAAGAGGGGTCGGGAAGCTCCTACAATGAGCAGTTCTTC.